These T cell receptor beta chains were read from a single sample in a study of neoadjuvant nivolumab and ipilimumab in lung cancer. Sequencing was performed with immunoSEQ multiplex PCR; in TCRdb, only in-frame clones are kept and a portion is missing. The table lists a few thousand clones, about 87% of them singletons, with about 2% in the top ten. The source material was tumor tissue, sampled after neoadjuvant nivolumab, alone or with ipilimumab, at or shortly before surgery. The receptor source for this set is an adult with non-small cell lung cancer. Both conserved end residues are trimmed from each CDR3. D genes are given only for firm matches. Part of the rows lack a size; the others show once, few, many or a class for expanded clones.

- | TRBJ1-5 | - | TRBV2 | ASSDSGRNSNQPQH
- | TRBJ1-5 | - | TRBV5-1 | ASSLGPNQPQH
- | TRBJ2-5 | - | TRBV19 | ASSKGQGQETQY
- | TRBJ1-3 | - | TRBV6-6 | ASSYEGISGNTIY
TRBD1 | TRBJ2-2 | - | TRBV5-1 | ASSLQDRGELF
TRBD1 | TRBJ1-2 | - | TRBV10-3 | AIRGQDDVGYT
- | TRBJ2-1 | - | TRBV7-9 | ASSLPGGSYNEQF
- | TRBJ2-7 | - | TRBV27 | ASRSIQGVSAYEQY
TRBD1 | TRBJ1-4 | - | TRBV5-1 | ASSLGTGLNEKLF
- | TRBJ2-3 | - | TRBV6-5 | ASSYSGGSTDTQY
- | TRBJ2-2 | - | TRBV11-3 | ASSPRGMGELF
TRBD2 | TRBJ2-2 | - | TRBV10-3 | AIRNLAGNTGELF
TRBD1 | TRBJ2-7 | once | TRBV13 | ASRRGQGGYEQY
TRBD1 | TRBJ2-7 | - | TRBV4-1 | ASSPYGTGEYEQY
- | TRBJ2-7 | - | TRBV9 | ASSRTTGNYEQY
- | TRBJ2-2 | - | TRBV6-1 | ASKSRVNTGELF
- | TRBJ2-1 | once | TRBV7-7 | ASSPAGQRNNEQF
- | TRBJ1-1 | - | TRBV11-2 | ASSLEVGESTEAF
TRBD2 | TRBJ2-7 | - | TRBV7-9 | ASDLGGLIPYEQY
TRBD1 | TRBJ2-3 | - | TRBV30 | AWSKDRGPDTQY
- | TRBJ2-2 | - | TRBV5-1 | ASRADSTGELF
- | TRBJ2-7 | - | TRBV7-2 | ASTLPQGAYEQY
TRBD2 | TRBJ2-5 | - | TRBV5-1 | ASSLAGTSRETQY